These 30 T cell receptor beta chains came from one sample sequenced in a study of shared clonotypes between healthy human individuals. The naive CD8 fraction comprised CD45RO-negative cells positively selected for CCR7 and excluded terminally differentiated effector memory CD45RA+ cells. Here immunoSEQ multiplex PCR was the method, and the copy in TCRdb shows in-frame clones only, minus some. The sample lists some 2 million clones, roughly 94% occurring once. The sample taken for sequencing was naive CD8+ T cells sorted from blood. These receptors originate from a man between 18 and 35 years old in good health.

J is TRBJ2-2 and V is TRBV6-1; 8 bases align to TRBD1. The CDR3 extends over 17 amino acids. The germline V gene has CDR1 MNHNS and CDR2 SASEGT. V was pared by 4 bases and J by 2 bases, with 9 bases of the junction left unmatched. The CDR3 DNA reads TGTGCCAGCAGTGTGAGTCCCGGGACAGGAAACACCGGGGAGCTGTTTTTT. As protein: CASSVSPGTGNTGELFF.

The gene calls are TRBV10-3 and TRBJ1-1, with 8 bases aligning to TRBD1. Unmatched junction bases numbered 6, after V lost 8 bases and J lost 1 base. The germline gives CDR1 ENHRY, CDR2 SYGVKD. This CDR3 comprises 14 residues. The CDR3 DNA reads as TGTGCCATCGGGACAGGTCCCCCGAACACTGAAGCTTTCTTT. This sequence encodes CAIGTGPPNTEAFF.

The rearrangement joins TRBV19 to TRBJ1-1; D is unclear. V was clipped by 7 bases and J by 1 base, with 19 bases between them. Germline CDR1 and CDR2: LNHDA and SQIVND (reference sequence). The CDR3 is made up of 16 amino acids. CDR3 nucleotide sequence: TGTGCCAGTACCCCAACTTTCTACGGAGGGAACACTGAAGCTTTCTTT. This gives the protein CASTPTFYGGNTEAFF.

V and J are TRBV7-2 and TRBJ1-1; a weak D match, TRBD1 (6 bases). Looked up from germline, CDR1 is SGHTA and CDR2 is FQGNSA. The CDR3 covers 13 residues. Trimming removed 4 bases at V and 8 bases at J, with 14 bases between. CDR3 DNA: TGTGCCAGCAGCTACGGGACATTGATAGAAGCTTTCTTT. Translated, it gives CASSYGTLIEAFF. Complete variable domain (other parts from reference TRBV7-2 and TRBJ1-1): GAGVSQSPSNKVTEKGKDVELRCDPISGHTALYWYRQSLGQGLEFLIYFQGNSAPDKSGLPSDRFSAERTGGSVSTLTIQRTQQEDSAVYLCASSYGTLIEAFFGQGTRLTVV.

The rearrangement uses TRBV19 and TRBJ2-1, with D possibly being TRBD2 (5 bases). Germline V gene sequence: CDR1 LNHDA, CDR2 SQIVND (reference sequence). V gave up 4 bases and J gave up 4 bases, with 8 bases separating them. This CDR3 has 13 amino acids. Written as DNA, the CDR3 is TGTGCCAGTAGTAACGGGATATACAATGAGCAGTTCTTC. This sequence encodes CASSNGIYNEQFF.

The rearrangement uses TRBV10-3 and TRBJ2-5; 8 nucleotides agree with TRBD1. The CDR3 extends over 15 amino acids. The V gene's germline CDR1 is ENHRY and CDR2 SYGVKD. V gave up 3 bases and J gave up 2 bases; unmatched junction bases: 5. Here the CDR3 DNA reads TGTGCCATCAGTGACCTGACAGGGGAACAAGAGACCCAGTACTTC. This gives the protein CAISDLTGEQETQYF.

The chain uses TRBV9 and TRBJ2-3; D gene ambiguous. The CDR3 has 17 amino acids. CDR1 is SGDLS and CDR2 is YYNGEE in the germline V gene. V lost 1 base and J 2 bases, leaving 17 bases between the germline ends. The CDR3 spells CASSVSRIDTYTDTQYF. As DNA, the CDR3 is TGTGCCAGCAGCGTATCTAGGATTGACACCTACACAGATACGCAGTATTTT.

Worth noting for this clone: This sample includes further DNA sequences coding for the same CDR3. This chain joins TRBV27 and TRBJ2-7, with D perhaps TRBD1 (6 bases). Germline CDR1 and CDR2: MNHEY and SMNVEV (reference sequence). V was shortened by 3 bases and J by 6 bases, with 9 bases between the two germline ends. This CDR3 has 12 amino acids. CDR3 loop: CASSFTRGEQYF. In DNA form, the CDR3 reads TGTGCCAGCAGTTTCACCAGGGGCGAGCAGTACTTC.

This chain links TRBV2 with TRBJ2-7; possibly TRBD2 for D (7 bases). Looked up from germline, CDR1 is SNHLY and CDR2 is FYNNEI. The V gene lost 6 bases and the J gene lost 1 base, with 19 bases spanning the gap. The CDR3 covers 16 residues. The chain's CDR3 is CASRDPGGLKSYEQYF. CDR3 DNA: TGTGCCAGCAGGGACCCCGGGGGGCTTAAGTCCTACGAGCAGTACTTC. The full variable domain, completed using reference TRBV2 and TRBJ2-7, is EPEVTQTPSHQVTQMGQEVILRCVPISNHLYFYWYRQILGQKVEFLVSFYNNEISEKSEIFDDQFSVERPDGSNFTLKIRSTKLEDSAMYFCASRDPGGLKSYEQYFGPGTRLTVT.

CDR3 residues: CASRTPAYEQYF. CDR3 DNA: TGTGCCAGCAGGACCCCGGCGTACGAGCAGTACTTC. The rearrangement uses TRBV28 and TRBJ2-7; D is unclear. The CDR3 loop spans 12 amino acids. From germline, CDR1 is MDHEN and CDR2 SYDVKM. V dropped 6 bases and J dropped 4 bases, with 10 bases sitting between them.

The chain links TRBV21-1 to TRBJ1-6. TRBV21-1 is an annotated pseudogene. This CDR3 contains 18 residues. Here the CDR3 DNA reads TGTGCCAGCAGCAAAGATTTCTATAAGAGGGGCCGTAATTCACCCCTCCACTTT. Amino acids: CASSKDFYKRGRNSPLHF.

J is TRBJ2-1 and V is TRBV6-5; the D gene is possibly TRBD1 (6 bases). There are 13 residues in the CDR3. Looked up from germline, CDR1 is MNHEY and CDR2 is SVGAGI. Trimming left V 6 bases short and J 7 bases short, with 13 bases between. The CDR3 nucleotides are TGTGCCAGCAGGCTCAGGGGATCGAATGAGCAGTTCTTC. Translated: CASRLRGSNEQFF.

The rearrangement links TRBV5-4 to TRBJ1-2; possibly TRBD1 for D (5 bases). CDR3 length: 12 amino acids. Trimming removed 5 bases from V and 3 bases from J, with 8 bases in between. Germline CDR1 and CDR2: SGHNT and YYREEE (reference sequence). The DNA of the CDR3 is TGTGCCAGCAGTGGGACTTACTATGGCTACACCTTC. Protein: CASSGTYYGYTF. The full variable domain, its missing parts supplied by reference TRBV5-4 and TRBJ1-2, is ETGVTQSPTHLIKTRGQQVTLRCSSQSGHNTVSWYQQALGQGPQFIFQYYREEENGRGNFPPRFSGLQFPNYSSELNVNALELDDSALYLCASSGTYYGYTFGSGTRLTVV.

The chain couples TRBV7-8 to TRBJ2-1; 15 nucleotides agree with TRBD2. V shed 3 bases, J shed 4 bases, and the junction held 13 bases outside the gene matches. CDR1 and CDR2 (germline): SGHVS, FQNEAQ. The length of the CDR3 is 20 residues. In DNA form, the CDR3 reads TGTGCCAGCAGCTTCTCACTACTCGGACTAGCGGGAGGGCAGTACAATGAGCAGTTCTTC. This codes for CASSFSLLGLAGGQYNEQFF.

This chain joins TRBV4-1 and TRBJ1-1; tentative D call: TRBD1 (6 bases). The germline V gene encodes CDR1 MGHRA and CDR2 YSYEKL. V gave up 2 bases and J gave up 6 bases, with 10 bases separating them. The CDR3 is 13 residues long. The CDR3 region has the DNA TGCGCCAGCAGCCAAACAGGGTTCGCTGAAGCTTTCTTT. It is translated as CASSQTGFAEAFF.

This sequence joins TRBV7-2 and TRBJ1-3; D is perhaps TRBD1 (6 bases). Looked up from germline, CDR1 is SGHTA and CDR2 is FQGNSA. V gave up 5 bases and J gave up 2 bases, with 22 bases separating them. There are 18 residues in the CDR3. The CDR3 spells CASSATGTPYSTGNTIYF. The CDR3 DNA is TGTGCCAGCAGCGCAACCGGGACACCTTACAGTACTGGAAACACCATATATTTT.

The chain uses TRBV10-1 and TRBJ1-1, with D possibly being TRBD1 (5 bases). V dropped 2 bases and J dropped 0 bases, with 13 bases sitting between them. There are 16 residues in the CDR3. Germline V gives CDR1 WNHNN, CDR2 SYGVQD (reference sequence). CDR3 nucleotides: TGCGCCAGCAGTGAGGGGGGGGAGGGTTTGAACACTGAAGCTTTCTTT. Its translation is CASSEGGEGLNTEAFF.

The rearrangement joins TRBV5-1 to TRBJ2-2; 8 bases map to TRBD1. The CDR3 covers 16 residues. CDR1 and CDR2 (germline): SGHRS, YFSETQ. Trimming cost V 0 bases and J 6 bases; bases outside gene matches: 7. CDR3 bases: TGCGCCAGCAGCTTGGTAGGGACAGGCCAACCCGGGGAGCTGTTTTTT. As protein: CASSLVGTGQPGELFF.

This sequence joins TRBV7-9 and TRBJ1-2; no clear D gene. This CDR3 region has 14 residues. CDR1 SEHNR and CDR2 FQNEAQ come from the germline V gene (reference sequence). Between the trimmed V and J ends, which lost 2 bases and 8 bases, there was a span of 15 bases. DNA of the CDR3: TGTGCCAGCAGCTTAACTGGTTCTGTTCGGGGCTACACCTTC. It translates to CASSLTGSVRGYTF. Full variable domain (missing parts from reference TRBV7-9 and TRBJ1-2): DTGVSQNPRHKITKRGQNVTFRCDPISEHNRLYWYRQTLGQGPEFLTYFQNEAQLEKSRLLSDRFSAERPKGSFSTLEIQRTEQGDSAMYLCASSLTGSVRGYTFGSGTRLTVV.

This chain links TRBV14 with TRBJ1-2; D may be TRBD1 (5 bases). CDR1 is SGHDN and CDR2 is FVKESK in the germline V gene. The CDR3 length is 15 residues. V was trimmed by 2 bases and J by 6 bases, leaving 16 bases between them. This CDR3 reads CASSQFIRGVDGYTF. The CDR3 DNA is TGTGCCAGCAGCCAATTCATCCGGGGCGTTGATGGCTACACCTTC.

Regarding this clone: The same CDR3 can be traced to other DNA sequences in this sample. This chain connects TRBV13 to TRBJ1-6, with D unclear. The length of the CDR3 is 12 residues. V lost 1 base and J 10 bases, leaving 5 bases between the germline ends. In germline, CDR1 is PRHDT, CDR2 FYEKMQ (reference sequence). The chain's CDR3 is CASSLEDSPLHF. In nucleotides, the CDR3 is TGTGCCAGCAGCTTAGAAGACTCACCCCTCCACTTT.

This chain links TRBV9 with TRBJ1-1; 10 positions agree with TRBD1. CDR1 is SGDLS, CDR2 YYNGEE, per germline. The CDR3 is made up of 15 amino acids. The V gene end was trimmed by 5 bases and the J gene end by 4 bases; junction bases not matched to a gene: 8. The CDR3 nucleotides are TGTGCCAGCAGTGAACCTCGGACAGGGGGCACTGAAGCTTTCTTT. Its protein is CASSEPRTGGTEAFF.

This chain joins TRBV28 and TRBJ1-5; the D is unclear. The CDR3 runs 16 residues. The germline V gene encodes CDR1 MDHEN and CDR2 SYDVKM. The V and J ends lost 1 base and 6 bases respectively, with 16 bases between them. CDR3 sequence (DNA): TGTGCCAGCAGTTTATCAGTCGGAGGGCCGCTTCAGCCCCAGCATTTT. Residues: CASSLSVGGPLQPQHF.

The chain employs TRBV30 and TRBJ2-3; D may be TRBD2 (6 bases). V was clipped by 1 base and J by 2 bases, with 16 bases between them. CDR1 is GTSNPN, CDR2 SVGIG, per germline (reference sequence). The CDR3 is made up of 16 amino acids. The CDR3 sequence is CAWSALAFSYTDTQYF. The DNA of the CDR3 is TGTGCCTGGAGTGCGCTAGCGTTTTCCTACACAGATACGCAGTATTTT.

The chain joins TRBV11-2 to TRBJ2-1; TRBD1 is a possible D gene (5 bases). The V and J ends lost 5 bases and 10 bases respectively, with 15 bases between them. Looked up from germline, CDR1 is SGHAT and CDR2 is FQNNGV. CDR3 length: 13 residues. The CDR3 region is CASSITAAGEQFF. Written as DNA, the CDR3 is TGTGCCAGCAGCATAACAGCCGCAGGGGAGCAGTTCTTC.

On this clone itself: Other DNA sequences from this sample encode an identical CDR3 as well. The J gene is TRBJ2-1, the V gene TRBV20-1; maybe TRBD1 (5 bases). The CDR3 contains 11 residues. Trimming took 4 bases from V and 6 from J, leaving 7 bases between them. In germline, CDR1 is DFQATT, CDR2 SNEGSKA (reference sequence). This CDR3 reads CSATQGNEQFF. CDR3 nucleotides: TGCAGTGCTACCCAGGGCAATGAGCAGTTCTTC.

This rearrangement joins TRBV9 to TRBJ2-2, with TRBD1 as a possible D gene (6 bases). Per germline, CDR1 SGDLS and CDR2 YYNGEE. The CDR3 runs to 15 residues. Trimming stripped 3 bases from V and 1 base from J, with 10 bases between. The CDR3 reads CASSAGTMNTGELFF. CDR3 nucleotides: TGTGCCAGCAGCGCCGGGACAATGAACACCGGGGAGCTGTTTTTT.

This clone appeared a single time. In the same sample, other DNA sequences code for this CDR3. The chain uses TRBV27 and TRBJ1-4; D is unresolved. CDR1 is MNHEY, CDR2 SMNVEV, per germline (reference sequence). The ends were cut back, 3 bases at V and 1 base at J, with 6 bases in the middle. The CDR3 covers 14 residues. In nucleotides, the CDR3 is TGTGCCAGCAGTTTGCAAGGAACTAATGAAAAACTGTTTTTT. Translated, it gives CASSLQGTNEKLFF.

With respect to this clone: At one end the junction does not follow the germline gene, possibly because of a read error. This chain connects TRBV4-1 to TRBJ2-7; 12 bases agree with TRBD2. Looked up from germline, CDR1 is MGHRA and CDR2 is YSYEKL. This CDR3 contains 15 residues. CDR3 loop: CASSPGLAGTYGQYF. The CDR3 DNA is TGCGCCAGCAGCCCAGGACTAGCGGGAACCTACGGGCAGTACTTC.

This clone was seen just once. The CDR3 spells CASSSPREGYQPQHF. In DNA, the CDR3 is TGTGCCAGCAGTTCCCCCCGGGAGGGGTATCAGCCCCAGCATTTT. The rearrangement uses TRBV28 and TRBJ1-5, with D possibly matching TRBD1 (5 bases). This CDR3 has 15 amino acids. Germline CDR1 and CDR2: MDHEN and SYDVKM. The V gene lost 4 bases and the J gene lost 5 bases, with 15 bases spanning the gap.